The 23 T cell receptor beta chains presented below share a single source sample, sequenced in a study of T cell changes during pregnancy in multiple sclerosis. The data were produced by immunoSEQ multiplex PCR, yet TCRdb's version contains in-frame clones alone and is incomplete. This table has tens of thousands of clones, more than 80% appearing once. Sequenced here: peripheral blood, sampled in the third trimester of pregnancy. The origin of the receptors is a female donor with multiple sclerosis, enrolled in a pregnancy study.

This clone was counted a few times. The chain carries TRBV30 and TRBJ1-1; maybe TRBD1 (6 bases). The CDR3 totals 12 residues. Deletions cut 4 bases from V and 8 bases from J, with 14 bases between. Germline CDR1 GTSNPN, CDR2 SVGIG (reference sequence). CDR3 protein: CAWKDRNREAFF. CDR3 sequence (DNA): TGTGCCTGGAAAGACAGGAACCGGGAAGCTTTCTTT.

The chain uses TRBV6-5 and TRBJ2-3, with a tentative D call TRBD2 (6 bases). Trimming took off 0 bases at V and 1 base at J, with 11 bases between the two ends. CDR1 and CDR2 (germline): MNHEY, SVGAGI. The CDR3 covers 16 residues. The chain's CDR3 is CASSYSSPGGTDTQYF. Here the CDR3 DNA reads TGTGCCAGCAGTTACTCGTCTCCGGGAGGCACAGATACGCAGTATTTT.

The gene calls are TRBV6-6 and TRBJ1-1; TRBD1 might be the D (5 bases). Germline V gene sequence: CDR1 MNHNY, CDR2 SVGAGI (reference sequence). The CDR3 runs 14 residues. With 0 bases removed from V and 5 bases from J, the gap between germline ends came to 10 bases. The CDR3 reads CASSYSKGDTEAFF. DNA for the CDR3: TGTGCCAGCAGTTACTCGAAAGGGGATACTGAAGCTTTCTTT.

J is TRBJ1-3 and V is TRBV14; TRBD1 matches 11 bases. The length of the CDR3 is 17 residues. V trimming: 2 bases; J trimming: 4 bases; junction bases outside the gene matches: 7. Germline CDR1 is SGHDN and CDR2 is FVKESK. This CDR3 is CASSQRTWTGGGNTIYF. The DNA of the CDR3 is TGTGCCAGCAGCCAACGGACCTGGACAGGGGGCGGAAACACCATATATTTT.

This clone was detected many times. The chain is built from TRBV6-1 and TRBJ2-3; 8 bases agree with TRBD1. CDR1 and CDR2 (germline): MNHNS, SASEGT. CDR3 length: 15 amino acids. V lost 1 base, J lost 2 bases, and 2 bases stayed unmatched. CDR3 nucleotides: TGTGCCAGCAGTGAAGGGACAGGGCACACAGATACGCAGTATTTT. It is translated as CASSEGTGHTDTQYF.

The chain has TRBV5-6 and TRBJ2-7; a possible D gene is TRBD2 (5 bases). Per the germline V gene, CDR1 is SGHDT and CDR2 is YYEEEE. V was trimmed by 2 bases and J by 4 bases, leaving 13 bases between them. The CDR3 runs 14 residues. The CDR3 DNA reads TGTGCCAGCAGCTTCCGGGAAGGGCCTTACGAGCAGTACTTC. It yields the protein CASSFREGPYEQYF.

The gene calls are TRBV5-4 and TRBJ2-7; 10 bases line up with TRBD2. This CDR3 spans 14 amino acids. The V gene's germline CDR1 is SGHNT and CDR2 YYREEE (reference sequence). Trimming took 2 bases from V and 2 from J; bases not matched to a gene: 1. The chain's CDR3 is CASSLTSGTYEQYF. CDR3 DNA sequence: TGTGCCAGCAGCTTAACTAGCGGGACCTACGAGCAGTACTTC.

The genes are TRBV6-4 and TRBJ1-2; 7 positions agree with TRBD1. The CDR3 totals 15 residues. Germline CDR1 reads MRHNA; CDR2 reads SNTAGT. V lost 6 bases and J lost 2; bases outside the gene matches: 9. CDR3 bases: TGTGCCAGCAGGATAACAGGGGATAGGAACTATGGCTACACCTTC. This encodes CASRITGDRNYGYTF.

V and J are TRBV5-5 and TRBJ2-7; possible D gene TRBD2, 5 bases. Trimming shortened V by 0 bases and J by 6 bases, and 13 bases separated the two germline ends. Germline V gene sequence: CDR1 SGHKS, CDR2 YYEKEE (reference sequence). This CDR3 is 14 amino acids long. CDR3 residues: CASSLDWELVEQYF. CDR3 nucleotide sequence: TGTGCCAGCAGCTTGGATTGGGAGTTGGTCGAGCAGTACTTC.

DNA of the CDR3: TGTGCCAGCACATGGACAGGGGGAATGAACACTGAAGCTTTCTTT. It specifies CASTWTGGMNTEAFF. V gene TRBV7-2 combines with J gene TRBJ1-1; TRBD1 aligns across 10 bases. CDR1 SGHTA and CDR2 FQGNSA come from the germline V gene. The CDR3 totals 15 residues. V lost 7 bases and J lost 0; bases outside the gene matches: 5.

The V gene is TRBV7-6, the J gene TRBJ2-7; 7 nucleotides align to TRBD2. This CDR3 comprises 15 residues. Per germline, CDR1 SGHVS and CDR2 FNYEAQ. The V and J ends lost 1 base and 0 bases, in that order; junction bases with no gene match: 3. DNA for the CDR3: TGTGCCAGCAGCTTAGAGGCGGGGGACTCCTACGAGCAGTACTTC. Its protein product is CASSLEAGDSYEQYF.

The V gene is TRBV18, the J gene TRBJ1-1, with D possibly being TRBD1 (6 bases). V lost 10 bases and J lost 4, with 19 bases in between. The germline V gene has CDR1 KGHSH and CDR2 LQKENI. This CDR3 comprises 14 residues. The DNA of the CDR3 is TGTGCCACAAACAGGGAAAACTGGGCCACTGAAGCTTTCTTT. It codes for CATNRENWATEAFF.

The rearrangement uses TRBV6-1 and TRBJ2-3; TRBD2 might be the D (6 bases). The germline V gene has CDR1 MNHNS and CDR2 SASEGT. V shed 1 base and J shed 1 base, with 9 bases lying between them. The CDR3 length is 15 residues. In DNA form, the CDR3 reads TGTGCCAGCAGTGAAGGGCGGGGACGCACAGATACGCAGTATTTT. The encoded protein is CASSEGRGRTDTQYF.

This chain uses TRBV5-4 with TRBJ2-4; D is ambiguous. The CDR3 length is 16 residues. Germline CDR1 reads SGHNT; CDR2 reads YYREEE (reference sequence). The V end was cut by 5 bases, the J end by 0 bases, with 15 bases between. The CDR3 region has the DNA TGTGCCAGCAGTCACGACGCCCCAGGAGCCAAAAACATTCAGTACTTC. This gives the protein CASSHDAPGAKNIQYF.

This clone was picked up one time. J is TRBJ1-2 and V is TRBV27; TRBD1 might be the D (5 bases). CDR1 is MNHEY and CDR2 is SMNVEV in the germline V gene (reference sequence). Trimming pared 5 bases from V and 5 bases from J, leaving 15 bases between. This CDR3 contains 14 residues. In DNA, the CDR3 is TGTGCCAGCAGTCCCGGATTGGGGGGGTATGGCTACACCTTC. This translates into CASSPGLGGYGYTF.

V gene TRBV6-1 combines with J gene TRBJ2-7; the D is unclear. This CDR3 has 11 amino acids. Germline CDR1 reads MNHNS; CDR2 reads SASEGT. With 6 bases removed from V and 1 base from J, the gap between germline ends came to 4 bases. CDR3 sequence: CASSPSYEQYF. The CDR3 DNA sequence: TGTGCCAGCAGCCCGTCCTACGAGCAGTACTTC.

CDR3 region: CAWSVPGGRAMGEQYF. CDR3 DNA: TGTGCCTGGAGTGTCCCGGGCGGGAGGGCCATGGGCGAGCAGTACTTC. The chain couples TRBV30 to TRBJ2-7, with 9 positions matching TRBD2. The germline V gene has CDR1 GTSNPN and CDR2 SVGIG (reference sequence). CDR3 length: 16 amino acids. The junction had 12 bases not matched to a gene; V was cut back by 0 bases and J by 6 bases.

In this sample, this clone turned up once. The CDR3 spells CASSRPGQGNSPLHF. The CDR3 DNA reads as TGTGCCAGCAGCCGACCGGGACAGGGGAATTCACCCCTCCACTTT. The chain joins TRBV28 to TRBJ1-6; 10 bases map to TRBD1. This CDR3 is built from 15 residues. Germline values: CDR1 MDHEN, CDR2 SYDVKM. Losses at the gene ends were 6 bases for V and 7 bases for J; bases not matched to a gene: 6.

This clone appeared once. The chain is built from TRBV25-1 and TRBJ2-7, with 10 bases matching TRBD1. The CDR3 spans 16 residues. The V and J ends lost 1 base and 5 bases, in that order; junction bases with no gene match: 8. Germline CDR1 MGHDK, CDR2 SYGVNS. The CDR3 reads CASSESSGTGVNEQYF. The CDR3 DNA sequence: TGTGCCAGCAGTGAATCATCCGGGACAGGGGTGAACGAGCAGTACTTC.

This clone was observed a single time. The CDR3 sequence is CASSGLAGAYNEQFF. The CDR3 DNA reads as TGTGCCAGCAGTGGACTAGCGGGAGCCTACAATGAGCAGTTCTTC. The chain uses TRBV6-5 and TRBJ2-1, with TRBD2 matching over 13 bases. The V and J ends lost 5 bases and 2 bases, in that order; junction bases with no gene match: 0. This CDR3 contains 15 residues. Germline V gives CDR1 MNHEY, CDR2 SVGAGI.

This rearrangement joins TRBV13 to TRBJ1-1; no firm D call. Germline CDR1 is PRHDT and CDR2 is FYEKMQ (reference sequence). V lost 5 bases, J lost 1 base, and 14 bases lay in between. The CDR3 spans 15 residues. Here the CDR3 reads CASSLRGGRNTEAFF. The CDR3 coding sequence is TGTGCCAGCAGCCTACGAGGAGGGAGGAACACTGAAGCTTTCTTT.

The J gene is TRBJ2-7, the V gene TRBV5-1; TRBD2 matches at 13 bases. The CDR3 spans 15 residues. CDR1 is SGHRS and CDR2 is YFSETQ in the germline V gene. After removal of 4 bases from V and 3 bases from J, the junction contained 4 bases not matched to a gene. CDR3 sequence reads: CASSPRLAGGYEQYF. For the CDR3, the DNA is TGCGCCAGCAGCCCTAGACTAGCGGGAGGCTACGAGCAGTACTTC.

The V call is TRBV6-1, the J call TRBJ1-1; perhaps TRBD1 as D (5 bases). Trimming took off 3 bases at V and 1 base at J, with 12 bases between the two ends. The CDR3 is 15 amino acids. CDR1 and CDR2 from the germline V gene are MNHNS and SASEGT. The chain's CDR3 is CASSEGLLPNTEAFF. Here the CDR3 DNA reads TGTGCCAGCAGTGAGGGGCTGTTACCGAACACTGAAGCTTTCTTT.